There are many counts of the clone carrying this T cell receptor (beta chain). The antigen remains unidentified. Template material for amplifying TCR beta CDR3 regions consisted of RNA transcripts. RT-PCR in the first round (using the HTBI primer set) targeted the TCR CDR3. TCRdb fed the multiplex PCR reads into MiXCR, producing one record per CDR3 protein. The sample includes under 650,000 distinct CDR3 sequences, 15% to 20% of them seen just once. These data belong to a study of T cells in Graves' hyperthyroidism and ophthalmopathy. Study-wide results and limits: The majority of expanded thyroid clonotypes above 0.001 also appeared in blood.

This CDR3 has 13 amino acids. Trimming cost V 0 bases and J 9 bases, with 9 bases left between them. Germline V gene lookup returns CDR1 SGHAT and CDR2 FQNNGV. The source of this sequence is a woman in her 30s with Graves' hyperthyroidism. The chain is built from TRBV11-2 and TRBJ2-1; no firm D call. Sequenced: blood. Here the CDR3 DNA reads TGTGCCAGCAGCTTAGATCTTTACGGTGAGCAGTTCTTC. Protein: CASSLDLYGEQFF.